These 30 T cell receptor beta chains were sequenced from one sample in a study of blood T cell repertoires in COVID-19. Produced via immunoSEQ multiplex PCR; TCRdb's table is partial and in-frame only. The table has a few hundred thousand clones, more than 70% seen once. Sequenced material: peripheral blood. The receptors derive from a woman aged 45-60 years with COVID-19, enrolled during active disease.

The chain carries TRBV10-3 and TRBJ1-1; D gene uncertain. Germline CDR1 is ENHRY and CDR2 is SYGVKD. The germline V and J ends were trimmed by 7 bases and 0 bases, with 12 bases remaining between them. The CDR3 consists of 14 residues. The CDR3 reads CAINEEGMNTEAFF. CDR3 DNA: TGTGCCATCAACGAGGAGGGAATGAACACTGAAGCTTTCTTT.

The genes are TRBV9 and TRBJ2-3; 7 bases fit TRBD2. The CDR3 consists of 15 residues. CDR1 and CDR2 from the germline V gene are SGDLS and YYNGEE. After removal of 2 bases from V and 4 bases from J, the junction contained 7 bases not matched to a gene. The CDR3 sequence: CASSVYGGWSDTQYF. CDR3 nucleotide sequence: TGTGCCAGCAGCGTGTACGGGGGGTGGTCAGATACGCAGTATTTT.

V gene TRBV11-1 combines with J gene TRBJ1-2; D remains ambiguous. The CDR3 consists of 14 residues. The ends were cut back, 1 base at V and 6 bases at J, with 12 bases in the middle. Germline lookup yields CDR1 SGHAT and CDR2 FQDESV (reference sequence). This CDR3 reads CASSLGAATHGYTF. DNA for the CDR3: TGTGCCAGCAGCTTAGGGGCCGCAACGCATGGCTACACCTTC.

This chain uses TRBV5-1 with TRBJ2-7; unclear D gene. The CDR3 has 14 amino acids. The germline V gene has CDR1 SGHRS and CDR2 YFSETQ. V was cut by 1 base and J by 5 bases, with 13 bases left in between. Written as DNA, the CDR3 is TGCGCCAGCAGCTTGAATGCCGGAACAGACGAGCAGTACTTC. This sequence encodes CASSLNAGTDEQYF.

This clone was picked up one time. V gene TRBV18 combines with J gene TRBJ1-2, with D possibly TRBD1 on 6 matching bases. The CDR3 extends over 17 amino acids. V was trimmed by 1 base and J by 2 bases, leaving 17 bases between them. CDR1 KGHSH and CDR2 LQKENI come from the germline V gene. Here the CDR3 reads CASSPRGLPQGNYGYTF. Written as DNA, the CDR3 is TGTGCCAGCTCACCACGTGGCCTACCACAGGGAAACTATGGCTACACCTTC. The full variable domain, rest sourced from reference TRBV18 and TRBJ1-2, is NAGVMQNPRHLVRRRGQEARLRCSPMKGHSHVYWYRQLPEEGLKFMVYLQKENIIDESGMPKERFSAEFPKEGPSILRIQQVVRGDSAAYFCASSPRGLPQGNYGYTFGSGTRLTVV.

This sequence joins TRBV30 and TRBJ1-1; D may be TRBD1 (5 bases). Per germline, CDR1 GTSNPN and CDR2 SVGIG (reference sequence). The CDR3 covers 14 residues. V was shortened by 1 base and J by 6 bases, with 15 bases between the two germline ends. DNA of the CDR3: TGTGCCTGGAGTGGGGGCAGGTCCGAGTCTGAAGCTTTCTTT. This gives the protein CAWSGGRSESEAFF.

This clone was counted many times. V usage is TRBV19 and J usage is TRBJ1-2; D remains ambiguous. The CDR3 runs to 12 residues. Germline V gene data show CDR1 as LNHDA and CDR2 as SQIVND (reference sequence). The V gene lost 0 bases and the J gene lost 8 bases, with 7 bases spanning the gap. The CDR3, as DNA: TGTGCCAGTAGTATAGAAGAGAGGGGCTACACCTTC. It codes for CASSIEERGYTF.

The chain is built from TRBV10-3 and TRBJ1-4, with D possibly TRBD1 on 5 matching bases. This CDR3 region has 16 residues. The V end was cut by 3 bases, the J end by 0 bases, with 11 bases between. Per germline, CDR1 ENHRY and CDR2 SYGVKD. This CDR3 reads CAISDSREATNEKLFF. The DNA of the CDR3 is TGTGCCATCAGTGATAGCAGGGAGGCAACTAATGAAAAACTGTTTTTT.

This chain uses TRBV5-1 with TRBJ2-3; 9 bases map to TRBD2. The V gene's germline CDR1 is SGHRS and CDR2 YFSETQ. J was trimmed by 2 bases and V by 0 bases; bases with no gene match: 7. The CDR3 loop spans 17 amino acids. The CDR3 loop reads CASSLVASGDITDTQYF. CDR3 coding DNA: TGCGCCAGCAGCTTGGTGGCTAGCGGGGACATCACAGATACGCAGTATTTT.

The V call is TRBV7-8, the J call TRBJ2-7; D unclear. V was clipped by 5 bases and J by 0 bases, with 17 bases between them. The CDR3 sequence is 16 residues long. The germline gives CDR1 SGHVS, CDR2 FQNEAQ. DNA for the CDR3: TGTGCCAGCAGCACCCGACGGAAACCTAGCTCCTACGAGCAGTACTTC. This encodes CASSTRRKPSSYEQYF.

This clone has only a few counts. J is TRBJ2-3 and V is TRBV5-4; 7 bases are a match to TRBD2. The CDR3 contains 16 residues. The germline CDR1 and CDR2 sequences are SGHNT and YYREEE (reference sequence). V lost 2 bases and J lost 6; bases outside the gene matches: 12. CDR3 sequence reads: CASSFRTGGGGDTQYF. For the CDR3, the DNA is TGTGCCAGCAGCTTTCGGACTGGCGGGGGAGGGGATACGCAGTATTTT. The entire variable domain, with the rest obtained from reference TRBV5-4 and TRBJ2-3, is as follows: ETGVTQSPTHLIKTRGQQVTLRCSSQSGHNTVSWYQQALGQGPQFIFQYYREEENGRGNFPPRFSGLQFPNYSSELNVNALELDDSALYLCASSFRTGGGGDTQYFGPGTRLTVL.

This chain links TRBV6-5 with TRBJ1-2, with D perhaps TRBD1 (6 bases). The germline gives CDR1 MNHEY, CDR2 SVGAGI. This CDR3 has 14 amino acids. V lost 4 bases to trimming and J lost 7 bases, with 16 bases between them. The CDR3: CASSSNAGGGGYTF. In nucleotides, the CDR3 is TGTGCCAGCAGTTCGAACGCGGGGGGCGGTGGCTACACCTTC.

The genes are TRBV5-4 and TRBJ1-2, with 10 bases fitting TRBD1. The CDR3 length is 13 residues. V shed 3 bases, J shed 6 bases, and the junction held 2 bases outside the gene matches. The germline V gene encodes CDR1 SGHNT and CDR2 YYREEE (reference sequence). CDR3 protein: CASSWTGGDGYTF. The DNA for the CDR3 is TGTGCCAGCAGCTGGACAGGGGGGGATGGCTACACCTTC.

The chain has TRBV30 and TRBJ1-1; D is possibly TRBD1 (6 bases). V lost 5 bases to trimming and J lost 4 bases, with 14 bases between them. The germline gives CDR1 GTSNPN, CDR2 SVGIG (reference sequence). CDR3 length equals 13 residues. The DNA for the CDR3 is TGTGCCTGGTGCAGGGGTCTGGGCACTGAAGCTTTCTTT. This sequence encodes CAWCRGLGTEAFF. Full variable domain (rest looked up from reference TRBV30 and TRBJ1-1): SQTIHQWPATLVQPVGSPLSLECTVEGTSNPNLYWYRQAAGRGLQLLFYSVGIGQISSEVPQNLSASRPQDRQFILSSKKLLLSDSGFYLCAWCRGLGTEAFFGQGTRLTVV.

In DNA form, the CDR3 reads TGTGCCAGCAGCTCTACACTAGCTCCCCTTCAAGAGACCCAGTACTTC. Residues: CASSSTLAPLQETQYF. The V call is TRBV11-2, the J call TRBJ2-5; D is perhaps TRBD2 (6 bases). V gave up 4 bases and J gave up 2 bases, with 17 bases separating them. The length of the CDR3 is 16 residues. CDR1 SGHAT and CDR2 FQNNGV come from the germline V gene.

The chain's CDR3 is CASSAHSVLSTDTQYF. In DNA, the CDR3 is TGTGCCAGCAGCGCCCATAGCGTCCTAAGCACAGATACGCAGTATTTT. This sequence joins TRBV9 and TRBJ2-3, with D maybe TRBD2 (5 bases). CDR1 and CDR2 from the germline V gene are SGDLS and YYNGEE. The CDR3 is made up of 16 amino acids. Trimming took off 3 bases at V and 0 bases at J, with 14 bases between the two ends. The entire variable domain, with the rest obtained from reference TRBV9 and TRBJ2-3, is as follows: DSGVTQTPKHLITATGQRVTLRCSPRSGDLSVYWYQQSLDQGLQFLIQYYNGEERAKGNILERFSAQQFPDLHSELNLSSLELGDSALYFCASSAHSVLSTDTQYFGPGTRLTVL.

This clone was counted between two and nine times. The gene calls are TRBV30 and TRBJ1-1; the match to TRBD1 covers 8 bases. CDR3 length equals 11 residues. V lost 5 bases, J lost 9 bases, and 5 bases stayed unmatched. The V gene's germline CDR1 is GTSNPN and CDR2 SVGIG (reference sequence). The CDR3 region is CAWQGAQKAFF. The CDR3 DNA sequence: TGTGCCTGGCAGGGGGCTCAGAAAGCTTTCTTT.

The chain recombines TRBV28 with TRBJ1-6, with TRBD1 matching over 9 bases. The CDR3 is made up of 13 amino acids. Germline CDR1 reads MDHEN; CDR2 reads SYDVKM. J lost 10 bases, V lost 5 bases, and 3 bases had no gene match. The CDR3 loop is CASSRQGGSPLHF. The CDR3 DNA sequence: TGTGCCAGCAGTCGACAGGGGGGATCACCCCTCCACTTT.

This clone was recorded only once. The CDR3 region has the DNA TGTGCCTGGAGCGCTAGTAGCAATCAGCCCCAGCATTTT. It codes for CAWSASSNQPQHF. This chain joins TRBV30 and TRBJ1-5; no clear D gene. The CDR3 is 13 residues long. Trimming cost V 3 bases and J 0 bases, with 6 bases left between them. CDR1 and CDR2 from the germline V gene are GTSNPN and SVGIG (reference sequence). Combining the CDR3 with reference TRBV30 and TRBJ1-5 gives the whole variable domain SQTIHQWPATLVQPVGSPLSLECTVEGTSNPNLYWYRQAAGRGLQLLFYSVGIGQISSEVPQNLSASRPQDRQFILSSKKLLLSDSGFYLCAWSASSNQPQHFGDGTRLSIL.

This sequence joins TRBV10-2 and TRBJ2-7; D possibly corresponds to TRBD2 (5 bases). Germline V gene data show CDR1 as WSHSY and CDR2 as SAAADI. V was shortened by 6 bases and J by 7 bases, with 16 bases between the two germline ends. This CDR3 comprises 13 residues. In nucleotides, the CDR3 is TGCGCCAGCAGAGTGACTCCTTCGGGAGAGCAGTACTTC. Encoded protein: CASRVTPSGEQYF.

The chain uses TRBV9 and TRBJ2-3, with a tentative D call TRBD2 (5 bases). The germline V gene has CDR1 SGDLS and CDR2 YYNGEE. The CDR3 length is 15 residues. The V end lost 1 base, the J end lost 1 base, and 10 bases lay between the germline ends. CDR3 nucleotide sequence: TGTGCCAGCAGCGTATTGGACGGGGGCACAGATACGCAGTATTTT. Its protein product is CASSVLDGGTDTQYF.

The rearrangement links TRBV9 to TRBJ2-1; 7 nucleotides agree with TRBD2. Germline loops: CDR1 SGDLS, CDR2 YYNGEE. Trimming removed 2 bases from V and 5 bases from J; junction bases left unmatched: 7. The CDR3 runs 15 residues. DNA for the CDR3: TGTGCCAGCAGCGTTCTTGGGACTACCAACAATGAGCAGTTCTTC. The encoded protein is CASSVLGTTNNEQFF.

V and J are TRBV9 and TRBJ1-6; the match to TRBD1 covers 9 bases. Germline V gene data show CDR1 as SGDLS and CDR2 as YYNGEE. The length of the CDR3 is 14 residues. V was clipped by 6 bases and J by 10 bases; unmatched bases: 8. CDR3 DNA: TGTGCCAGCACCTCCGGGACAGGGAGCTCACCCCTCCACTTT. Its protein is CASTSGTGSSPLHF.

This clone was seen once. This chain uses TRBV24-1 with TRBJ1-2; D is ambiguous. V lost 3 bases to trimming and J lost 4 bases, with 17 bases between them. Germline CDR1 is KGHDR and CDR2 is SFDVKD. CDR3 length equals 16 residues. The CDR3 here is CATSDRPGEATYGYTF. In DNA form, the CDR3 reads TGTGCCACCAGTGATCGGCCCGGGGAAGCCACCTATGGCTACACCTTC.

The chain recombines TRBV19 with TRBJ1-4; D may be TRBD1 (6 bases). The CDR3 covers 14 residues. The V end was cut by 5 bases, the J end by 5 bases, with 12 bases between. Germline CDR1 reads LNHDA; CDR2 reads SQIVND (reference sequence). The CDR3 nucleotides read TGTGCCAGTAGTTATGGACAGTTCAATGAAAAACTGTTTTTT. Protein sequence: CASSYGQFNEKLFF.

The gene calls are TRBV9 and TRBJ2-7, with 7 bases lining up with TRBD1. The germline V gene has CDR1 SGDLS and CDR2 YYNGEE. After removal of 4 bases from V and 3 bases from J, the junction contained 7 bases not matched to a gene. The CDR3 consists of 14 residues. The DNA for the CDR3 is TGTGCCAGCAGCCCCCGGGACAGAGACTACGAGCAGTACTTC. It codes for CASSPRDRDYEQYF.

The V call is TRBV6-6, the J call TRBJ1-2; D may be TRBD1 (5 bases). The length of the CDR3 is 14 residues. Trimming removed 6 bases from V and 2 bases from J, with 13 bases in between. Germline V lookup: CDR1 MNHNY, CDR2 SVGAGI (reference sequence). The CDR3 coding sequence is TGTGCCAGCAGCGAGCTGGGGCCCAACTATGGCTACACCTTC. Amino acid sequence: CASSELGPNYGYTF.

The CDR3 sequence: CASSLARQGGAEAFF. CDR3 nucleotides: TGTGCCAGCAGCTTGGCCCGGCAGGGAGGGGCTGAAGCTTTCTTT. The rearrangement uses TRBV5-4 and TRBJ1-1, with TRBD1 as a possible D gene (5 bases). The CDR3 totals 15 residues. The V end was cut by 0 bases, the J end by 6 bases, with 15 bases between. CDR1 is SGHNT, CDR2 YYREEE, per germline (reference sequence). The full variable domain, in which reference TRBV5-4 and TRBJ1-1 provide the parts outside the CDR3, is ETGVTQSPTHLIKTRGQQVTLRCSSQSGHNTVSWYQQALGQGPQFIFQYYREEENGRGNFPPRFSGLQFPNYSSELNVNALELDDSALYLCASSLARQGGAEAFFGQGTRLTVV.

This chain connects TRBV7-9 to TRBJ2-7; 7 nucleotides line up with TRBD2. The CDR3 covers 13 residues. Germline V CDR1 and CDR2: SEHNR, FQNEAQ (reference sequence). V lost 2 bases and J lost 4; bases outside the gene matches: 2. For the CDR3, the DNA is TGTGCCAGCAGCTTACAGGGAGGGTACGAGCAGTACTTC. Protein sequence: CASSLQGGYEQYF.

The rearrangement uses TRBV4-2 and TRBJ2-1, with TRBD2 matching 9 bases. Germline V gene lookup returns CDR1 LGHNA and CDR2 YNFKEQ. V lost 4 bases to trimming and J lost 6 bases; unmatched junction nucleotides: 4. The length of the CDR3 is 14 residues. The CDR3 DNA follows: TGTGCCAGCAGCCGCGGGGGGGGTGTCAATGAGCAGTTCTTC. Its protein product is CASSRGGGVNEQFF.